These T cell receptor beta chains were read from a single sample in a study of cytomegalovirus exposure and HLA in healthy donors. Generated by immunoSEQ multiplex PCR, the TCRdb table keeps only in-frame clones and is missing some. The sample holds roughly 99,000 clones, around 73% seen once. The source material was PBMCs. Receptor source: a man in his thirties or forties in good health and CMV-seronegative. The CDR3 runs from the conserved cysteine through the conserved F or W. The D gene is left open where the match is weak.

v_gene: TRBV6-5
d_gene: TRBD1
j_gene: TRBJ1-1
CDR3aa: CASSYRAGGTEAFF
CDR3nt: TGTGCCAGCAGTTATCGCGCAGGGGGGACTGAAGCTTTCTTT

v_gene: TRBV6-4
d_gene: NA
j_gene: TRBJ1-1
CDR3aa: CASSGHPNTEAFF
CDR3nt: TGTGCCAGCAGTGGACACCCGAACACTGAAGCTTTCTTT

v_gene: TRBV19
d_gene: TRBD1
j_gene: TRBJ2-3
CDR3aa: CASSRQGATDTQYF
CDR3nt: TGTGCCAGTAGTAGACAGGGTGCCACAGATACGCAGTATTTT

v_gene: TRBV2
d_gene: TRBD2
j_gene: TRBJ2-3
CDR3aa: CAIPPPAREGRDTQYF
CDR3nt: TGTGCCATCCCTCCCCCAGCGAGGGAGGGCCGAGATACGCAGTATTTT

v_gene: TRBV28
d_gene: TRBD1
j_gene: TRBJ2-6
CDR3aa: CASRTTGSGANVLTF
CDR3nt: TGTGCCAGCAGAACGACAGGGTCTGGGGCCAACGTCCTGACTTTC

v_gene: TRBV4-1
d_gene: TRBD2
j_gene: TRBJ2-1
CDR3aa: CASSLLAGSYNEQFF
CDR3nt: TGCGCCAGCAGCCTCCTAGCGGGGTCCTACAATGAGCAGTTCTTC

v_gene: TRBV5-6
d_gene: NA
j_gene: TRBJ2-1
CDR3aa: CASSRGGGVEQFF
CDR3nt: TGTGCCAGCAGCCGAGGTGGCGGGGTTGAGCAGTTCTTC

v_gene: TRBV9
d_gene: NA
j_gene: TRBJ1-4
CDR3aa: CASSVVAGQNEKLFF
CDR3nt: TGTGCCAGCAGCGTAGTCGCGGGGCAAAACGAAAAACTGTTTTTT

v_gene: TRBV28
d_gene: NA
j_gene: TRBJ2-1
CDR3aa: CASSFTGLSYNEQFF
CDR3nt: TGTGCCAGCAGTTTCACAGGGCTCTCCTACAATGAGCAGTTCTTC

v_gene: TRBV30
d_gene: NA
j_gene: TRBJ1-6
CDR3aa: CAWSEEPTSPLHF
CDR3nt: TGTGCCTGGAGCGAGGAGCCCACCTCACCCCTCCACTTT

v_gene: TRBV6-5
d_gene: NA
j_gene: TRBJ2-3
CDR3aa: CASSYSAASTDTQYF
CDR3nt: TGTGCCAGCAGTTACTCTGCGGCAAGCACAGATACGCAGTATTTT

v_gene: TRBV7-3
d_gene: NA
j_gene: TRBJ2-3
CDR3aa: CASSSIEVSTDTQYF
CDR3nt: TGTGCCAGCAGCTCAATTGAGGTCAGCACAGATACGCAGTATTTT

v_gene: TRBV9
d_gene: NA
j_gene: TRBJ1-2
CDR3aa: CASSVDSVSNYGYTF
CDR3nt: TGTGCCAGCAGCGTAGATTCAGTCTCTAACTATGGCTACACCTTC

v_gene: TRBV19
d_gene: NA
j_gene: TRBJ1-1
CDR3aa: CASSIVNRVMNTEAFF
CDR3nt: TGTGCCAGTAGTATAGTAAACAGGGTTATGAACACTGAAGCTTTCTTT

v_gene: TRBV18
d_gene: TRBD1
j_gene: TRBJ1-6
CDR3aa: CASTPGTDSPLHF
CDR3nt: TGTGCCAGCACGCCTGGGACAGACTCACCCCTCCACTTT

v_gene: TRBV9
d_gene: NA
j_gene: TRBJ1-2
CDR3aa: CASSSRGGYTF
CDR3nt: TGTGCCAGCAGCTCCAGGGGTGGCTACACCTTC